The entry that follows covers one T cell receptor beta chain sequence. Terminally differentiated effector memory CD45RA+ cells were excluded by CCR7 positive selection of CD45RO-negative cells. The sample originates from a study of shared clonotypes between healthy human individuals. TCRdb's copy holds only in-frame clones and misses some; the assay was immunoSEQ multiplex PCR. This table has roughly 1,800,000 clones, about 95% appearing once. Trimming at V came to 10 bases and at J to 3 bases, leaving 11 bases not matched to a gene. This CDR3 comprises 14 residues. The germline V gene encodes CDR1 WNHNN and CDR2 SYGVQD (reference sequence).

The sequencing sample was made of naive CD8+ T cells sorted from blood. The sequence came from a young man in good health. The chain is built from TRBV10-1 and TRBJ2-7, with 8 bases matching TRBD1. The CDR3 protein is CANLGTGGLYEQYF. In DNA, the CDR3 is TGCGCCAATCTAGGGACAGGCGGGCTCTACGAGCAGTACTTC.